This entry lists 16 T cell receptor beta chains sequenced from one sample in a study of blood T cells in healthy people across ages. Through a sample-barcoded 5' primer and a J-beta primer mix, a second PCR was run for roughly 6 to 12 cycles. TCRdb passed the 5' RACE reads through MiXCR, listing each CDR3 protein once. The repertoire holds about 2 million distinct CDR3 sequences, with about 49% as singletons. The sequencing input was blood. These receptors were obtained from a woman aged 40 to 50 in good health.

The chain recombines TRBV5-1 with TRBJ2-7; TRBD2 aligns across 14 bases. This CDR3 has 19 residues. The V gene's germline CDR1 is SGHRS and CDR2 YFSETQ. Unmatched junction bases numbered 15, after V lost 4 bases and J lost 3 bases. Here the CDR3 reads CASSTTGTSGGANHYEQYF. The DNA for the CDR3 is TGCGCCAGCAGCACGACCGGGACTAGCGGGGGCGCGAATCACTACGAGCAGTACTTC.

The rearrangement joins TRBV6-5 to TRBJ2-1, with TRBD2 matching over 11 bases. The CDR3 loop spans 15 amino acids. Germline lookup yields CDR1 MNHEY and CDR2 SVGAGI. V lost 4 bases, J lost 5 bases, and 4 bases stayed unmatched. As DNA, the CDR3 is TGTGCCAGCAGTTTAATAGCGGGGGGGGACAATGAGCAGTTCTTC. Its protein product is CASSLIAGGDNEQFF.

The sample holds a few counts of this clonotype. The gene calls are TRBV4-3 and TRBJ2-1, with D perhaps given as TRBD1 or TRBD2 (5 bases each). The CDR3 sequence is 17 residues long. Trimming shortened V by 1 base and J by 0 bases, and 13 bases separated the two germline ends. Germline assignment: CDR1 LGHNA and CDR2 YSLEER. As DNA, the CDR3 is TGCGCCAGCAGCCAAGGGGCAGGGAGTAGCTCCTACAATGAGCAGTTCTTC. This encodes CASSQGAGSSSYNEQFF.

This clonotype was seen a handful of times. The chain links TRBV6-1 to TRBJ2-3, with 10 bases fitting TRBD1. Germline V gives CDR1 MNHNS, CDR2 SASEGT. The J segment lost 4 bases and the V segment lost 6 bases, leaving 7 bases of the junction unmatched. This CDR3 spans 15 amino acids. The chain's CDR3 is CASSSTGGAADTQYF. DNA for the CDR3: TGTGCCAGCAGCTCGACAGGGGGCGCCGCAGATACGCAGTATTTT.

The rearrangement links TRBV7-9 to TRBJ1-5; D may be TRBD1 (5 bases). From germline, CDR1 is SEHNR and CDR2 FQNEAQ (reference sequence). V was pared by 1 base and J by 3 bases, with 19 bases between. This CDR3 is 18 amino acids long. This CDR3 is CASSLVVGALGSNQPQHF. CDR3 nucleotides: TGTGCCAGCAGCTTAGTGGTCGGGGCTCTGGGGTCCAATCAGCCCCAGCATTTT.

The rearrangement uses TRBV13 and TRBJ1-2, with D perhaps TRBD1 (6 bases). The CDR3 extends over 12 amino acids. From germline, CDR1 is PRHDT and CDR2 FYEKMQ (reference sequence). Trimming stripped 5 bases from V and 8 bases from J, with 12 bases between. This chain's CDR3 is CASSKDSVGYTF. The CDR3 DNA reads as TGTGCCAGCAGCAAGGACAGCGTAGGCTACACCTTC.

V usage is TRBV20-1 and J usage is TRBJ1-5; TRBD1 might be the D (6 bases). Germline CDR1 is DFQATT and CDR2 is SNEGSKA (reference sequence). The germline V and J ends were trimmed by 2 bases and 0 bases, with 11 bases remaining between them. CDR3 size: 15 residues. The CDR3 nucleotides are TGCAGTGCTAGAAAAGGACAGTATAGCAATCAGCCCCAGCATTTT. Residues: CSARKGQYSNQPQHF.

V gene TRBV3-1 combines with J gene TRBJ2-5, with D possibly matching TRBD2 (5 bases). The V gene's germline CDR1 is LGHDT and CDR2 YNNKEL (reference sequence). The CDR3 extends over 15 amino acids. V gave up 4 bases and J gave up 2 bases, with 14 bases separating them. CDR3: CASSLKAASQETQYF. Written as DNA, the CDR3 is TGTGCCAGCAGCCTTAAAGCGGCCTCACAAGAGACCCAGTACTTC.

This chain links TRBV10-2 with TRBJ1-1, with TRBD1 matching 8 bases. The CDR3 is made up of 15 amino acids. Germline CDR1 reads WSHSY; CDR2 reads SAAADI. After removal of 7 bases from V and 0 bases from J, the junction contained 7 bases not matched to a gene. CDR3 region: CASTGQGGLNTEAFF. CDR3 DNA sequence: TGCGCCAGCACCGGACAGGGCGGTTTGAACACTGAAGCTTTCTTT.

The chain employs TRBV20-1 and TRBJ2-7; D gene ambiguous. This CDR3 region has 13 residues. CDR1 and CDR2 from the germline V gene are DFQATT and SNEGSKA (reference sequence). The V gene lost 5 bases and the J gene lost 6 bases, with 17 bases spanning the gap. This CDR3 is CSADQSQMGEQYF. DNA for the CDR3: TGCAGTGCTGACCAATCCCAAATGGGCGAGCAGTACTTC.

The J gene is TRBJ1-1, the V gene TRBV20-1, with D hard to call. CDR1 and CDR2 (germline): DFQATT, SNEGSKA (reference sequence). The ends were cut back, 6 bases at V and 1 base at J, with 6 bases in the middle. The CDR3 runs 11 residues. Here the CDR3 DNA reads TGCAGTGCCAACCCGAACACTGAAGCTTTCTTT. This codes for CSANPNTEAFF.

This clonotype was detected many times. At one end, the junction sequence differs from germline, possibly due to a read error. CDR3 in amino acids: CASSLDTGSYEQYF. Written as DNA, the CDR3 is TGTGCCAGCAGCTTGGATACAGGGTCCTACGAGCAGTACTTC. The chain joins TRBV5-1 to TRBJ2-7, with D perhaps TRBD1 (6 bases). This CDR3 contains 14 residues. Germline CDR1 SGHRS, CDR2 YFSETQ.

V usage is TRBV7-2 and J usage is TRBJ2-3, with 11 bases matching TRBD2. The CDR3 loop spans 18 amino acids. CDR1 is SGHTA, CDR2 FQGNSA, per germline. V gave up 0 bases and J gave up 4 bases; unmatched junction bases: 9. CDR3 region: CASSLAASGGWGADTQYF. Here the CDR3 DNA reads TGTGCCAGCAGCTTAGCTGCTAGCGGGGGGTGGGGGGCAGATACGCAGTATTTT.

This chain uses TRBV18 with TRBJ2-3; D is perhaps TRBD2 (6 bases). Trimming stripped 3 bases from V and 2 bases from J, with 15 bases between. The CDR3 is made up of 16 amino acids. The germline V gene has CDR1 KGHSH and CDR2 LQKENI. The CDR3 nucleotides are TGTGCCAGCTCACCTAATGAGGAGGGAGACACAGATACGCAGTATTTT. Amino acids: CASSPNEEGDTDTQYF. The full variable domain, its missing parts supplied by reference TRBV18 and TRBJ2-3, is NAGVMQNPRHLVRRRGQEARLRCSPMKGHSHVYWYRQLPEEGLKFMVYLQKENIIDESGMPKERFSAEFPKEGPSILRIQQVVRGDSAAYFCASSPNEEGDTDTQYFGPGTRLTVL.

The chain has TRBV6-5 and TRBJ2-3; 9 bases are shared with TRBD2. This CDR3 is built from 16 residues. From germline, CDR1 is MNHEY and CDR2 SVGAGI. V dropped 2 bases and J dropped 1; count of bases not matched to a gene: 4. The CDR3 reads CASSYRRGGGTDTQYF. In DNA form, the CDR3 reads TGTGCCAGCAGTTACAGGCGGGGGGGAGGCACAGATACGCAGTATTTT.

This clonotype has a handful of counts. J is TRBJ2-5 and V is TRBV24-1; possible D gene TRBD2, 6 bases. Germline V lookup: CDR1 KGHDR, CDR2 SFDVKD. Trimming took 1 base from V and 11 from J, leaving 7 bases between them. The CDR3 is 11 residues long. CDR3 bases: TGTGCCACCAGTGATTTACGGGAGCAGTACTTC. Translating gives CATSDLREQYF.